The following is a T cell receptor (beta chain) sequence with its context. The germline V and J ends were trimmed by 4 bases and 6 bases, with 9 bases remaining between them. CDR3 size: 13 residues. The V gene's germline CDR1 is LGHNA and CDR2 YNFKEQ. The data originate from a study of PD-1 blockade in mismatch repair-deficient tumors. TCRs were sequenced from a few patients responding to pembrolizumab. The data were produced by immunoSEQ multiplex PCR, yet TCRdb's version contains in-frame clones alone and is incomplete. There are 30,000 to 45,000 clones in the sample; around four fifths occur only once, and less than 1.3% lies in the top ten.

This TCR was sampled from an adult with mismatch repair-deficient cancer. This chain connects TRBV4-2 to TRBJ2-2; D is ambiguous. Sequenced here: PBMCs, sampled around 40 weeks after starting pembrolizumab. The CDR3 here is CASSPLRAGELFF. The CDR3 nucleotides are TGTGCCAGCAGCCCCCTAAGAGCCGGGGAGCTGTTTTTT.